These 20 T cell receptor beta chains were all obtained from the same sample, sequenced in a study of cytomegalovirus exposure and HLA in healthy donors. Researchers ran the PCR with 60 Vbeta and 13 Jbeta primers. The method was immunoSEQ multiplex PCR; TCRdb's version includes in-frame clones alone and lacks a portion of them. The sample contains about 240,000 clones, more than 75% of which appear only once. Sequenced: PBMCs. The receptors were gathered from a girl aged 2-10 years in good health and CMV-seronegative.

Remarks on this clone: Here the CDR3 omits its conserved ending phenylalanine or tryptophan, so a read error is the likely source. The DNA is omitted, as the CDR3 cannot be located on it reliably, and the CDR3 follows TCRdb's listing. The rearrangement links TRBV11-3 to TRBJ2-7; TRBD1 was called by the table and not checked on the DNA. Including both end residues, the CDR3 is 11 amino acids long. CDR1 is SGHNT, CDR2 YENEEA, per germline. The CDR3 region is CASSLDRGQPN.

The chain employs TRBV2 and TRBJ1-4; 7 positions match TRBD1. Looked up from germline, CDR1 is SNHLY and CDR2 is FYNNEI. J gave up 8 bases and V 4 bases, and 16 bases lay outside the gene matches. This CDR3 has 17 residues. CDR3 region: CASSGGRANRGAEKLFF. The CDR3 coding sequence is TGTGCCAGCAGTGGTGGGAGAGCTAACAGGGGTGCGGAAAAACTGTTTTTT.

The rearrangement uses TRBV6-1 and TRBJ2-7; no firm D call. The CDR3 has 12 residues. V dropped 0 bases and J dropped 10 bases, with 10 bases sitting between them. The V gene's germline CDR1 is MNHNS and CDR2 SASEGT. The CDR3 reads CASSEARSVQYF. The CDR3 nucleotides read TGTGCCAGCAGTGAAGCTCGGAGTGTTCAGTACTTC.

CDR3 nucleotide sequence: TGCGCCAGCAAAGAGCGGGACCCCACAGATACGCAGTATTTT. Translated, it gives CASKERDPTDTQYF. The chain couples TRBV4-1 to TRBJ2-3, with 7 bases that match TRBD2. Per germline, CDR1 MGHRA and CDR2 YSYEKL. This CDR3 is 14 amino acids long. Losses at the gene ends were 7 bases for V and 2 bases for J; bases not matched to a gene: 6.

The genes are TRBV27 and TRBJ1-6, with TRBD1 as a possible D gene (5 bases). V was pared by 5 bases and J by 10 bases, with 15 bases between. This CDR3 is 14 amino acids long. CDR1 and CDR2 from the germline V gene are MNHEY and SMNVEV (reference sequence). The CDR3 reads CASSQRAGPSPLHF. CDR3 sequence (DNA): TGTGCCAGCAGTCAACGTGCAGGGCCCTCACCCCTCCACTTT.

The CDR3 coding sequence is TGTGCCAGTAGTATCGGAGATACGCAGTATTTT. Encoded protein: CASSIGDTQYF. The genes are TRBV19 and TRBJ2-3; D call uncertain. Trimming removed 3 bases at V and 5 bases at J, with 3 bases between. Germline V gives CDR1 LNHDA, CDR2 SQIVND (reference sequence). The CDR3 runs to 11 residues.

The gene calls are TRBV6-5 and TRBJ1-2, with D possibly being TRBD1 (6 bases). The V end lost 4 bases, the J end lost 4 bases, and 10 bases lay between the germline ends. The V gene's germline CDR1 is MNHEY and CDR2 SVGAGI. The CDR3 has 13 amino acids. CDR3 nucleotide sequence: TGTGCCAGCAGTTGGGACATAAGCTATGGCTACACCTTC. Translation: CASSWDISYGYTF.

The chain is built from TRBV6-6 and TRBJ2-7; D is unresolved. Trimming pared 5 bases from V and 3 bases from J, leaving 14 bases between. The CDR3 is made up of 14 amino acids. CDR1 and CDR2 from the germline V gene are MNHNY and SVGAGI (reference sequence). DNA for the CDR3: TGTGCCAGCAGTGCCGACTTTGGAAGCTACGAGCAGTACTTC. Translated, it gives CASSADFGSYEQYF.

The V gene is TRBV10-3, the J gene TRBJ2-1, with D possibly TRBD2 on 5 matching bases. Germline CDR1 reads ENHRY; CDR2 reads SYGVKD. V gave up 7 bases and J gave up 2 bases, with 9 bases separating them. The CDR3 runs 13 residues. The CDR3 nucleotides read TGTGCCATCACGGGGAGAGCCTACAATGAGCAGTTCTTC. As protein: CAITGRAYNEQFF.

The chain has TRBV18 and TRBJ1-1; D possibly corresponds to TRBD1 (5 bases). V lost 5 bases to trimming and J lost 4 bases, with 11 bases between them. This CDR3 region has 13 residues. CDR1 and CDR2 from the germline V gene are KGHSH and LQKENI. CDR3: CASSGREGTEAFF. In nucleotides, the CDR3 is TGTGCCAGCTCAGGCAGGGAGGGCACTGAAGCTTTCTTT.

This chain joins TRBV5-4 and TRBJ2-5, with TRBD1 matching 8 bases. CDR3 size: 14 residues. The germline V gene encodes CDR1 SGHNT and CDR2 YYREEE (reference sequence). The V segment lost 4 bases and the J segment 1 base; nucleotides outside the gene matches: 3. The CDR3 nucleotides are TGTGCCAGCAGCGGCGGACAGGGCCAAGAGACCCAGTACTTC. Protein: CASSGGQGQETQYF.

This clone was counted between two and nine times. The chain has TRBV30 and TRBJ2-2; perhaps TRBD1 as D (7 bases). The CDR3 is 15 residues long. Germline V CDR1 and CDR2: GTSNPN, SVGIG (reference sequence). V was trimmed by 4 bases and J by 3 bases, leaving 15 bases between them. CDR3 region: CAWKGGQLYTGELFF. In nucleotides, the CDR3 is TGTGCCTGGAAGGGGGGACAGCTTTACACCGGGGAGCTGTTTTTT. The entire variable domain, with the rest obtained from reference TRBV30 and TRBJ2-2, is as follows: SQTIHQWPATLVQPVGSPLSLECTVEGTSNPNLYWYRQAAGRGLQLLFYSVGIGQISSEVPQNLSASRPQDRQFILSSKKLLLSDSGFYLCAWKGGQLYTGELFFGEGSRLTVL.

This chain joins TRBV5-6 and TRBJ1-1; the D is unclear. The CDR3 consists of 16 residues. Germline V lookup: CDR1 SGHDT, CDR2 YYEEEE. Trimming pared 0 bases from V and 2 bases from J, leaving 14 bases between. The CDR3 sequence is CASSLGAGRYNTEAFF. CDR3 DNA: TGTGCCAGCAGCTTGGGTGCGGGAAGGTATAACACTGAAGCTTTCTTT.

The genes are TRBV29-1 and TRBJ2-7, with 8 positions matching TRBD2. V was clipped by 3 bases and J by 6 bases; unmatched bases: 7. The CDR3 has 13 amino acids. Germline V gene lookup returns CDR1 SQVTM and CDR2 ANQGSEA. The DNA of the CDR3 is TGCAGCGTTGATCGCCGGGGGGGAGCCGAGCAGTACTTC. Translating it yields CSVDRRGGAEQYF.

This clone was counted a single time. The chain uses TRBV20-1 and TRBJ1-4, with D possibly matching TRBD1 (5 bases). V shed 5 bases and J shed 7 bases, with 8 bases lying between them. The CDR3 consists of 11 residues. CDR1 is DFQATT and CDR2 is SNEGSKA in the germline V gene (reference sequence). The CDR3: CSARDFEKLFF. DNA of the CDR3: TGCAGTGCTCGGGACTTTGAAAAACTGTTTTTT.

This chain links TRBV9 with TRBJ1-1; D remains ambiguous. The CDR3 is 15 residues long. CDR1 and CDR2 (germline): SGDLS, YYNGEE. Trimming cost V 0 bases and J 4 bases, with 13 bases left between them. The CDR3 coding sequence is TGTGCCAGCAGCGTAGGTAGAGAGAGGCCCACTGAAGCTTTCTTT. It is translated as CASSVGRERPTEAFF. Supplemented by reference TRBV9 and TRBJ1-1, the full variable domain reads DSGVTQTPKHLITATGQRVTLRCSPRSGDLSVYWYQQSLDQGLQFLIQYYNGEERAKGNILERFSAQQFPDLHSELNLSSLELGDSALYFCASSVGRERPTEAFFGQGTRLTVV.

This clone was seen a handful of times. The chain recombines TRBV29-1 with TRBJ1-1, with a possible D match to TRBD1 (6 bases). V was trimmed by 6 bases and J by 11 bases, leaving 19 bases between them. Per the germline V gene, CDR1 is SQVTM and CDR2 is ANQGSEA. The CDR3 contains 12 residues. The CDR3 DNA follows: TGCAGCGTATTTACAACAGGGCTGGGCGCTTTCTTT. It is translated as CSVFTTGLGAFF.

This clone occurred a few times. The genes are TRBV5-5 and TRBJ1-1; 7 bases align to TRBD1. This CDR3 comprises 13 residues. Germline V gene data show CDR1 as SGHKS and CDR2 as YYEKEE (reference sequence). V lost 0 bases to trimming and J lost 5 bases; unmatched junction nucleotides: 1. The CDR3 DNA follows: TGTGCCAGCAGCTTGGTGACAGGGACTGAAGCTTTCTTT. Translating gives CASSLVTGTEAFF.

The chain carries TRBV5-6 and TRBJ1-2, with D perhaps matching TRBD1 (5 bases). The germline gives CDR1 SGHDT, CDR2 YYEEEE. This CDR3 has 16 amino acids. The V end was cut by 7 bases, the J end by 4 bases, with 23 bases between. The CDR3 region has the DNA TGTGCCAGCTACCTGGGACCGGGACTGCTTGGCTATGGCTACACCTTC. This sequence encodes CASYLGPGLLGYGYTF.

The CDR3 DNA follows: TGCGCCAGCAGCCACAGGGGGGACGGCCAAGAGACCCAGTACTTC. As protein: CASSHRGDGQETQYF. The chain uses TRBV5-1 and TRBJ2-5; TRBD1 aligns across 8 bases. The CDR3 spans 15 residues. Germline CDR1 SGHRS, CDR2 YFSETQ. The trim removed 4 bases at V and 1 base at J, leaving 6 bases unmatched.